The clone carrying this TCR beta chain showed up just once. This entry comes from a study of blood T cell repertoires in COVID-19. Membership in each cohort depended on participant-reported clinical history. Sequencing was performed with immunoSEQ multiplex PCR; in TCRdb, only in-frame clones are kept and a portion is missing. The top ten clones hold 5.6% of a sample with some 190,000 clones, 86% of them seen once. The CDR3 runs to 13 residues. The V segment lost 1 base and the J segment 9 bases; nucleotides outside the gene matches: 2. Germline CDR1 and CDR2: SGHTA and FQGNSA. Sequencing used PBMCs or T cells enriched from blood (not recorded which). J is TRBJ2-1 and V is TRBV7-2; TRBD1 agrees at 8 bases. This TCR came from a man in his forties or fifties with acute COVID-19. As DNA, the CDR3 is TGTGCCAGCAGCTTAGGGACAGGGTTTGAGCAGTTCTTC. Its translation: CASSLGTGFEQFF.